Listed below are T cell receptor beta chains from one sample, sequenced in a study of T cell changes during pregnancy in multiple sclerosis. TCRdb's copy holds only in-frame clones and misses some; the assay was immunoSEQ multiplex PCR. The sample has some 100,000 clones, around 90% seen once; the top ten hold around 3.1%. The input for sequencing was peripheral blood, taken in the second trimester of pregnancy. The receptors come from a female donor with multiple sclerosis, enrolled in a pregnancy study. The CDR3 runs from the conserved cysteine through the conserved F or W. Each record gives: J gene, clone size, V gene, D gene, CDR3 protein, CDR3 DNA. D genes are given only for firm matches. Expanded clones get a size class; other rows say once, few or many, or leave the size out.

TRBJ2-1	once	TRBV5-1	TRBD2	CASSLRAGGLYNEQFF	TGCGCCAGCAGCTTGAGGGCGGGAGGGCTGTACAATGAGCAGTTCTTC
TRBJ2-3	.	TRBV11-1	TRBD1	CASSPDRTSTDTQYF	TGTGCCAGCAGCCCGGACAGGACTAGCACAGATACGCAGTATTTT
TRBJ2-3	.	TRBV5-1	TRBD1	CASSSTGDRTDTQYF	TGCGCCAGCAGCTCCACAGGGGACCGCACAGATACGCAGTATTTT
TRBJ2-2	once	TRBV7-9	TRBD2	CASTKTSGLNTGELFF	TGTGCCAGCACAAAAACTAGCGGGCTGAACACCGGGGAGCTGTTTTTT
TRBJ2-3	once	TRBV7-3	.	CASSLLAPGTDTQYF	TGTGCCAGCAGCTTGCTAGCGCCAGGGACAGATACGCAGTATTTT
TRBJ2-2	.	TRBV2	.	CASSDRRRNTGELFF	TGTGCCAGCAGTGATCGAAGGAGGAACACCGGGGAGCTGTTTTTT
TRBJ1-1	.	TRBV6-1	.	CASSGPRQVQNTEAFF	TGTGCCAGCAGTGGGCCCCGACAGGTACAAAACACTGAAGCTTTCTTT
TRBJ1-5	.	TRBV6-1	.	CASEVAVNQPQHF	TGTGCCAGCGAAGTTGCGGTCAATCAGCCCCAGCATTTT
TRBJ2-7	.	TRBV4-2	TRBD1	CASSQDFGTGSYEQYF	TGTGCCAGCAGCCAAGATTTTGGGACAGGGTCCTACGAGCAGTACTTC
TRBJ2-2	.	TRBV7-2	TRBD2	CASSLMLAGAGGELFF	TGTGCCAGCAGCTTAATGCTAGCGGGAGCAGGGGGGGAGCTGTTTTTT
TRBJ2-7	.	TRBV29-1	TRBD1	CSVTRQGSSYEQYF	TGCAGCGTTACTAGACAGGGGAGCTCCTACGAGCAGTACTTC
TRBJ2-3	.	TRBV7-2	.	CASSVIFGSDTQYF	TGTGCCAGCAGCGTAATCTTCGGTTCAGATACGCAGTATTTT
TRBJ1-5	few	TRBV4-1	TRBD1	CASSRLTGRQPQHF	TGCGCCAGCAGCCGCTTGACAGGGCGGCAGCCCCAGCATTTT
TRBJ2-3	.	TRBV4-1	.	CASTDTQYF	TGCGCCAGCACGGATACGCAGTATTTT
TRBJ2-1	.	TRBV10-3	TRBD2	CAISESRAPGGNEQFF	TGTGCCATCAGTGAGTCGAGGGCCCCGGGAGGGAATGAGCAGTTCTTC
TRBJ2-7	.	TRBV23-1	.	CASPPSLQGMRQYF	TGCGCCAGCCCTCCCTCCCTGCAGGGAATGCGGCAGTACTTC
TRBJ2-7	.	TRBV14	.	CASSQDQATLRREKQYF	TGTGCCAGCAGCCAAGATCAAGCTACCCTGAGGAGAGAGAAGCAGTACTTC
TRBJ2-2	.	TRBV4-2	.	CASSQEGGALATNTGELFF	TGTGCCAGCAGCCAAGAAGGAGGGGCGCTAGCGACAAACACCGGGGAGCTGTTTTTT
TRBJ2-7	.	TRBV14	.	CASSRRLDISEQYF	TGTGCCAGCAGCCGTCGACTCGATATCAGCGAGCAGTACTTC
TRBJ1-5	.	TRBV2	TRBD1	CASSLGQGLSNQPQHF	TGTGCCAGCAGTTTGGGACAGGGGTTAAGCAATCAGCCCCAGCATTTT
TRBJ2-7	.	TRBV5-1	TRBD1	CASSPQRTGNPSYEQYF	TGCGCCAGCAGCCCCCAAAGGACAGGGAACCCCTCCTACGAGCAGTACTTC
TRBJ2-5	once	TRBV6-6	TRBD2	CASSFGGRETQYF	TGTGCCAGCAGCTTCGGGGGGAGAGAGACCCAGTACTTC
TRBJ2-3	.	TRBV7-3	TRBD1	CASSSSGTGIDTQYF	TGTGCCAGCAGCTCGTCCGGGACAGGGATAGATACGCAGTATTTT
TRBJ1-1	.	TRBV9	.	CASSVVSEAFF	TGTGCCAGCAGCGTAGTCTCTGAAGCTTTCTTT
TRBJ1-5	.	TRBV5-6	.	CASSLGTVMGNQPQHF	TGTGCCAGCAGCTTAGGTACAGTTATGGGCAATCAGCCCCAGCATTTT
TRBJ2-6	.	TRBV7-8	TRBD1	CASSLATGAGANVLTF	TGTGCCAGCAGCTTAGCGACAGGGGCTGGGGCCAACGTCCTGACTTTC
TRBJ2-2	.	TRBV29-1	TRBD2	CSAVRGGTGELFF	TGCAGCGCCGTCCGGGGGGGGACCGGGGAGCTGTTTTTT
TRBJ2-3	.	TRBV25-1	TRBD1	CASSLEGGQGSDTQYF	TGTGCCAGCAGTCTGGAGGGGGGACAGGGGTCAGATACGCAGTATTTT
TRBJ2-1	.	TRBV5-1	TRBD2	CASSYGLAGPYNEQFF	TGCGCCAGCAGCTACGGACTAGCGGGACCATACAATGAGCAGTTCTTC
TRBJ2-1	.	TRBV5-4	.	CASSLGLATKGNEQFF	TGTGCCAGCAGCTTGGGGCTAGCGACTAAAGGCAATGAGCAGTTCTTC
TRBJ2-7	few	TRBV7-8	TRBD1	CASSPRGTGGDEQYF	TGTGCCAGCAGCCCTAGGGGGACAGGGGGCGACGAGCAGTACTTC
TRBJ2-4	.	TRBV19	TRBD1	CASSHSTGKKNIQYF	TGTGCCAGTAGTCACTCGACAGGGAAAAAAAACATTCAGTACTTC
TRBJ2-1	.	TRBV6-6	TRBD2	CASLSSGRGDEQFF	TGTGCCAGCCTTTCTAGCGGGAGAGGAGATGAGCAGTTCTTC
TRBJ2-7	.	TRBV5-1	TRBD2	CASSGGTSGATYEQYF	TGCGCCAGCAGCGGCGGGACTAGCGGGGCAACCTACGAGCAGTACTTC
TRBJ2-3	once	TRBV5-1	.	CASSAGGPTDTQYF	TGCGCCAGCAGCGCTGGAGGGCCAACAGATACGCAGTATTTT
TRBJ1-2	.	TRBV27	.	CASSSIDAARDGYTF	TGTGCCAGCAGTTCGATCGATGCGGCCCGAGATGGCTACACCTTC
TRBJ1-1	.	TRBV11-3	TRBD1	CASSPGTGDTEAFF	TGTGCCAGCAGCCCCGGGACAGGGGACACTGAAGCTTTCTTT
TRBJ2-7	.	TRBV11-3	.	CASSFAQGDEQYF	TGTGCCAGCAGCTTCGCACAGGGAGACGAGCAGTACTTC
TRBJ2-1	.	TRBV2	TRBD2	CASSGLAGYNEQFF	TGTGCCAGCAGCGGACTAGCGGGCTACAATGAGCAGTTCTTC
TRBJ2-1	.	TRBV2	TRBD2	CASTPGTSGFNEQFF	TGTGCCAGCACCCCCGGGACTAGCGGTTTCAATGAGCAGTTCTTC
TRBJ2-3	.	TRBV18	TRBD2	CASSPPGAGRDTQYF	TGTGCCAGCTCACCACCCGGAGCGGGACGAGATACGCAGTATTTT
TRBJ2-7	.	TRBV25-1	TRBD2	CASSEGLAGIYEQYF	TGTGCCAGCAGTGAAGGATTAGCGGGTATCTACGAGCAGTACTTC
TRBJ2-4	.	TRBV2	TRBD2	CASSIPGLAGASQYF	TGTGCCAGCAGTATACCGGGACTAGCGGGAGCAAGTCAGTACTTC
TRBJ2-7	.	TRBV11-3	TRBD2	CASERGGAGVWNEQYF	TGTGCCAGCGAGAGAGGCGGAGCGGGAGTCTGGAACGAGCAGTACTTC
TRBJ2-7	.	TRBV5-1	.	CASSTDSSYEQYF	TGCGCCAGCAGCACGGACAGCAGTTACGAGCAGTACTTC
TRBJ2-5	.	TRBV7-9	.	CASRFGETQYF	TGTGCCAGCAGGTTCGGAGAGACCCAGTACTTC
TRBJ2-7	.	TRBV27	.	CASSRPSGEQYF	TGTGCCAGCAGCCGCCCTTCCGGCGAGCAGTACTTC
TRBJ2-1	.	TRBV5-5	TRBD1	CASSFRFRDRVLDNEQFF	TGTGCCAGCAGCTTCCGGTTCCGGGACAGGGTTTTGGACAATGAGCAGTTCTTC
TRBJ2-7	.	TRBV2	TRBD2	CASENSRGGEQYF	TGTGCCAGCGAGAACTCCCGGGGGGGCGAGCAGTACTTC
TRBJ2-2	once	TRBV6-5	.	CASKRNRGAGELFF	TGTGCCAGCAAGCGTAACCGCGGGGCCGGGGAGCTGTTTTTT
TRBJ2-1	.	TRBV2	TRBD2	CASSEPTSGSGNEQFF	TGTGCCAGCAGTGAACCGACTAGCGGGAGTGGAAATGAGCAGTTCTTC
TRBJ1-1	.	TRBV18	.	CASSPKAQGQNTEAFF	TGTGCCAGCTCACCAAAGGCCCAGGGGCAAAACACTGAAGCTTTCTTT
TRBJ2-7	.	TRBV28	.	CASSPTGSYEQYF	TGTGCCAGCAGTCCCACCGGCTCCTACGAGCAGTACTTC
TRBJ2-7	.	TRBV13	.	CASSLGGNEQYF	TGTGCCAGCAGCTTGGGGGGTAACGAGCAGTACTTC